This T cell receptor (beta chain) comes out of a study of cytomegalovirus exposure and HLA in healthy donors. In its sample, this clone was seen a few times. Its antigen is not identified. The length of the CDR3 is 17 residues. V trimming: 9 bases; J trimming: 4 bases; junction bases outside the gene matches: 20. CDR1 MNHEY and CDR2 SMNVEV come from the germline V gene (reference sequence). Both 60 Vbeta primers and 13 Jbeta primers went into the PCR. The table came from immunoSEQ multiplex PCR; TCRdb's copy has only in-frame clones and leaves some out. The repertoire has some 110,000 clones, over 60% of them found once; the top ten carry around 3%. Study results and limitations: More clonal expansion characterized HLA-associated TCR beta chains than equally common others in a later analysis. Some V segments, TRBV6-2 and TRBV6-3 among them, were indistinguishable and were therefore excluded.

Sequencing input: PBMCs. The clonotype originates from a woman younger than 35 in good health and CMV-seropositive. The V call is TRBV27, the J call TRBJ1-1; 7 positions agree with TRBD1. In DNA form, the CDR3 reads TGTGCCAGAGGGACAGAGTGGGTTTTTTTTGGGGGCACTGAAGCTTTCTTT. This gives the protein CARGTEWVFFGGTEAFF.